Following are 17 T cell receptor beta chains from one sample sequenced in a study of CD8+ T cells in alopecia areata. Specified treatment: oral pan-JAK inhibitor, 5-10 mg twice daily. RNA was isolated and reverse transcribed to cDNA, the sequencing template. The protocol was immunoSEQ multiplex PCR, while the TCRdb copy is restricted to in-frame clones and leaves out a portion. The sample lists 90,000 to 150,000 clones, about 50% occurring once. The input for sequencing was CD4+ T cells sorted from blood, taken at week 4, from a patient treated with tofacitinib. The receptors shown here come from a human donor with alopecia areata.

V is TRBV29-1 and J is TRBJ2-3, with D possibly matching TRBD2 (7 bases). V was pared by 6 bases and J by 1 base, with 11 bases between. Germline V gene sequence: CDR1 SQVTM, CDR2 ANQGSEA. The CDR3 runs to 13 residues. CDR3 amino acids: CSVGGGGTDTQYF. The CDR3 bases are TGCAGCGTCGGAGGGGGGGGCACAGATACGCAGTATTTT.

This clone was detected a few times. This chain links TRBV6-5 with TRBJ2-7, with D uncertain. The germline CDR1 and CDR2 sequences are MNHEY and SVGAGI. The length of the CDR3 is 15 residues. V was pared by 8 bases and J by 3 bases, with 20 bases between. The CDR3 coding sequence is TGTGCCAGCGGTCCCGGAGTGGATGGGGTCTACGAGCAGTACTTC. Translation gives CASGPGVDGVYEQYF.

DNA for the CDR3: TGCGCCAGCAGCTTGGCTAGCGAGGGGGATACGCAGTATTTT. It encodes CASSLASEGDTQYF. The J gene is TRBJ2-3, the V gene TRBV5-1, with D possibly being TRBD2 (6 bases). The CDR3 contains 14 residues. CDR1 is SGHRS, CDR2 YFSETQ, per germline. V lost 0 bases and J lost 6, with 11 bases in between.

This clone was recorded a few times. The genes are TRBV29-1 and TRBJ1-3, with D unclear. There are 14 residues in the CDR3. CDR1 is SQVTM, CDR2 ANQGSEA, per germline. The V end lost 4 bases, the J end lost 0 bases, and 10 bases lay between the germline ends. CDR3 sequence: CSVGGDGSGNTIYF. CDR3 nucleotide sequence: TGCAGCGTTGGTGGGGATGGCTCTGGAAACACCATATATTTT.

In this sample, this clone turned up a few times. The chain has TRBV5-1 and TRBJ2-3, with D perhaps TRBD1 (6 bases). Germline CDR1 SGHRS, CDR2 YFSETQ. This CDR3 has 12 amino acids. V lost 4 bases and J lost 15, with 18 bases in between. The CDR3 loop reads CASSLSAGVGYF. DNA of the CDR3: TGCGCCAGCAGCCTCTCAGCAGGGGTGGGATATTTT.

This clone turned up a few times. V and J are TRBV5-6 and TRBJ1-5; 8 positions agree with TRBD1. J gave up 5 bases and V 3 bases, and 1 base lay outside the gene matches. CDR3 length equals 13 residues. Germline V gives CDR1 SGHDT, CDR2 YYEEEE. This chain's CDR3 is CASSSTGDQPQHF. The CDR3, as DNA: TGTGCCAGCAGCTCGACAGGGGATCAGCCCCAGCATTTT.

The CDR3 region is CASSLGRGSDTQYF. CDR3 nucleotide sequence: TGTGCCAGCAGCTTGGGCAGGGGATCCGATACGCAGTATTTT. This sequence joins TRBV7-3 and TRBJ2-3; weak D call: TRBD1 (6 bases). The CDR3 has 14 residues. CDR1 and CDR2 from the germline V gene are SGHTA and FQGTGA. The V gene lost 3 bases and the J gene lost 6 bases, with 13 bases spanning the gap.

The chain joins TRBV30 to TRBJ1-3; TRBD1 matches at 7 bases. Germline loops: CDR1 GTSNPN, CDR2 SVGIG (reference sequence). The length of the CDR3 is 17 residues. Trimming took 1 base from V and 1 from J; bases not matched to a gene: 10. For the CDR3, the DNA is TGTGCCTGGAGTGCGAGCCGGACAGGATCATCTGGAAACACCATATATTTT. It encodes CAWSASRTGSSGNTIYF.

The chain recombines TRBV9 with TRBJ2-1; 7 bases agree with TRBD1. The CDR3 runs 15 residues. The V gene's germline CDR1 is SGDLS and CDR2 YYNGEE. V dropped 1 base and J dropped 5; count of bases not matched to a gene: 6. The CDR3 loop reads CASSVQGEFDNEQFF. CDR3 nucleotide sequence: TGTGCCAGCAGCGTACAGGGGGAGTTCGACAATGAGCAGTTCTTC.

The table lists this clone with a few counts. The same CDR3 is also encoded by other DNA sequences in this sample. This chain joins TRBV6-5 and TRBJ2-1; 7 nucleotides match TRBD1. The junction had 2 bases not matched to a gene; V was cut back by 6 bases and J by 6 bases. Germline CDR1 MNHEY, CDR2 SVGAGI. The CDR3 loop spans 12 amino acids. The CDR3 nucleotides are TGTGCCAGCAGAACAGGGGTCAATGAGCAGTTCTTC. This codes for CASRTGVNEQFF.

The chain has TRBV7-9 and TRBJ2-7, with no clear D. With 8 bases removed from V and 4 bases from J, the gap between germline ends came to 12 bases. This CDR3 contains 12 residues. CDR1 is SEHNR and CDR2 is FQNEAQ in the germline V gene (reference sequence). In nucleotides, the CDR3 is TGTGCCAGCGGTGTGAGTGGGTACGAGCAGTACTTC. The encoded protein is CASGVSGYEQYF.

The chain links TRBV25-1 to TRBJ1-2; no clear D. Germline lookup yields CDR1 MGHDK and CDR2 SYGVNS. V shed 4 bases and J shed 9 bases, with 15 bases lying between them. This CDR3 has 13 residues. The CDR3 bases are TGTGCCAGCAGTGGAACGACGTTTCAAAGCTACACCTTC. Its protein product is CASSGTTFQSYTF.

V usage is TRBV18 and J usage is TRBJ1-5; D unresolved. Germline lookup yields CDR1 KGHSH and CDR2 LQKENI. The CDR3 runs to 13 residues. With 6 bases removed from V and 7 bases from J, the gap between germline ends came to 13 bases. The CDR3 bases are TGTGCCAGCTCCCCCAGTGCTCCCCAGCCCCAGCATTTT. This gives the protein CASSPSAPQPQHF.

The chain carries TRBV27 and TRBJ1-5; 7 bases are a match to TRBD1. CDR3 length equals 15 residues. V shed 2 bases, J shed 7 bases, and the junction held 8 bases outside the gene matches. CDR1 is MNHEY and CDR2 is SMNVEV in the germline V gene (reference sequence). The CDR3 DNA reads TGTGCCAGCAGTTTAATACAGGGGTCCCCCCAGCCCCAGCATTTT. Translation: CASSLIQGSPQPQHF.

The J gene is TRBJ2-1, the V gene TRBV5-8; D gene ambiguous. The V gene's germline CDR1 is SGHTS and CDR2 YDEGEE. V was shortened by 7 bases and J by 4 bases, with 15 bases between the two germline ends. This CDR3 is built from 14 residues. CDR3 in amino acids: CASPWGLAYNEQFF. Written as DNA, the CDR3 is TGTGCCAGCCCGTGGGGATTAGCTTACAATGAGCAGTTCTTC.

This clone was seen more than once but under ten times. J is TRBJ1-4 and V is TRBV29-1; maybe TRBD1 (5 bases). The CDR3 extends over 14 amino acids. Per the germline V gene, CDR1 is SQVTM and CDR2 is ANQGSEA. V gave up 4 bases and J gave up 7 bases, with 16 bases separating them. As DNA, the CDR3 is TGCAGCGTTGTCTATCAGGGTGGAGGTGAAAAACTGTTTTTT. Its protein product is CSVVYQGGGEKLFF.

This rearrangement joins TRBV18 to TRBJ1-2; the D is unclear. The CDR3 has 15 residues. Deletions cut 0 bases from V and 5 bases from J, with 13 bases between. Germline-derived CDR1 and CDR2 are KGHSH and LQKENI. This chain's CDR3 is CASSPPPPSWYGYTF. The CDR3 DNA follows: TGTGCCAGCTCACCACCTCCACCCTCTTGGTATGGCTACACCTTC.